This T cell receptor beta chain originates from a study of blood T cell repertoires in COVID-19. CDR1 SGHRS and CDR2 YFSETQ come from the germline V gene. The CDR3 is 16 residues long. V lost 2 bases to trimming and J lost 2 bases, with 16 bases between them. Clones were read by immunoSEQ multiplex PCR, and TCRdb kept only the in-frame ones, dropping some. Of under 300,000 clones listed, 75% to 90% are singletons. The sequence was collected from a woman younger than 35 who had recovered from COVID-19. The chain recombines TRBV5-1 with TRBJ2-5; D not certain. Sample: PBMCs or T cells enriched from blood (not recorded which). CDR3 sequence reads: CASSFQTSGSQETQYF. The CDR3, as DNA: TGCGCCAGCAGCTTCCAAACCTCAGGCTCACAAGAGACCCAGTACTTC.